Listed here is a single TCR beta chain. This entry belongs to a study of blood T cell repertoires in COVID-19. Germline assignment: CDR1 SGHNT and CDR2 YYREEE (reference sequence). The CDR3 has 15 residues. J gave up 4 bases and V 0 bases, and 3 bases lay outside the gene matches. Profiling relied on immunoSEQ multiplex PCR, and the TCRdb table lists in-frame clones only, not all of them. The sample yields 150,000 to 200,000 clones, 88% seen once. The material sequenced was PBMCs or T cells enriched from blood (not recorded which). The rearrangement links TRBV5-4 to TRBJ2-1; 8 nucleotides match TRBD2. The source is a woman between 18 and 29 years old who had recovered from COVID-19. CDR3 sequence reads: CASSLGASGYNEQFF. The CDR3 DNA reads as TGTGCCAGCAGCTTGGGAGCTAGCGGGTACAATGAGCAGTTCTTC.